These 16 T cell receptor beta chains were sequenced from one sample in a study of PD-L1 blockade in urothelial cancer (dated by TCRdb to 2016 to 2017). Library preparation was by the immunoSEQ multiplex PCR assay. Sourced from immuneACCESS, this table was stored by TCRdb with only in-frame sequences that have V and J called. A share of the clones is absent; for the studies checked, an unresolved V gene accounts for under half, and the remainder has no known explanation. The sample includes around 51,000 clones, with around 85% observed a single time. The ten largest make up roughly 17% of the sample. Specimen: PBMCs, collected around atezolizumab (anti-PD-L1) treatment. Receptor source: a man aged 55 to 70 with urothelial cancer.

J is TRBJ2-7 and V is TRBV4-1, with TRBD2 as a possible D gene (6 bases). Germline assignment: CDR1 MGHRA and CDR2 YSYEKL. Trimming pared 5 bases from V and 2 bases from J, leaving 25 bases between. This CDR3 contains 18 residues. CDR3 in amino acids: CASSGPGGLRERPYEQYF. The CDR3 coding sequence is TGCGCCAGCAGCGGACCCGGTGGACTAAGAGAGAGACCCTACGAGCAGTACTTC.

As to this clone: Within the sample, other DNA sequences also encode this same CDR3. The V call is TRBV5-1, the J call TRBJ2-7; 10 nucleotides agree with TRBD2. Germline lookup yields CDR1 SGHRS and CDR2 YFSETQ. There are 15 residues in the CDR3. V shed 4 bases, J shed 0 bases, and the junction held 4 bases outside the gene matches. The CDR3 protein is CASSLLAGSSYEQYF. In nucleotides, the CDR3 is TGCGCCAGCAGCCTACTAGCGGGAAGCTCCTACGAGCAGTACTTC.

The chain employs TRBV11-3 and TRBJ2-7, with a weak D call TRBD1 (5 bases). Germline CDR1 reads SGHNT; CDR2 reads YENEEA. The length of the CDR3 is 14 residues. Trimming took 0 bases from V and 7 from J, leaving 13 bases between them. The DNA of the CDR3 is TGTGCCAGCAGCTTAGAGCCAGGGCGTAGTGAGCAGTACTTC. It codes for CASSLEPGRSEQYF.

The chain recombines TRBV4-1 with TRBJ2-3; 11 bases are a match to TRBD1. This CDR3 has 16 residues. CDR1 is MGHRA and CDR2 is YSYEKL in the germline V gene. V was clipped by 1 base and J by 7 bases; unmatched bases: 7. CDR3 sequence (DNA): TGCGCCAGCAGCCAAGGGTGGACAGGGGGCGCAAATACGCAGTATTTT. This codes for CASSQGWTGGANTQYF.

This chain joins TRBV9 and TRBJ2-5, with 13 bases fitting TRBD2. With V trimmed by 2 bases and J by 2 bases, 6 bases remained unmatched. The CDR3 length is 17 residues. Germline V gene sequence: CDR1 SGDLS, CDR2 YYNGEE. The DNA for the CDR3 is TGTGCCAGCAGCGTCGGTGGACTAGCGGGAGTTCAAGAGACCCAGTACTTC. This gives the protein CASSVGGLAGVQETQYF.

V gene TRBV11-2 combines with J gene TRBJ2-7; D unclear. Trimming shortened V by 3 bases and J by 0 bases, and 3 bases separated the two germline ends. Looked up from germline, CDR1 is SGHAT and CDR2 is FQNNGV. The CDR3 is made up of 12 amino acids. The CDR3 protein is CASSFSSYEQYF. The CDR3 bases are TGTGCCAGCAGCTTCTCCTCCTACGAGCAGTACTTC.

This chain joins TRBV5-1 and TRBJ2-1, with 10 bases identical to TRBD2. The CDR3 contains 17 residues. With 4 bases clipped from V and 3 bases from J, the junction kept 10 bases outside the gene matches. Germline values: CDR1 SGHRS, CDR2 YFSETQ. The CDR3 sequence is CASSTISSGSGYNEQFF. In DNA form, the CDR3 reads TGCGCCAGCAGCACCATTTCTAGCGGGAGTGGCTACAATGAGCAGTTCTTC.

This chain joins TRBV7-2 and TRBJ2-2; tentative D call: TRBD2 (6 bases). This CDR3 is 16 amino acids long. V was clipped by 0 bases and J by 7 bases, with 15 bases between them. Germline loops: CDR1 SGHTA, CDR2 FQGNSA. The CDR3 bases are TGTGCCAGCAGCTTAGCTTTGGGCGGGGTCATCGGGGAGCTGTTTTTT. This codes for CASSLALGGVIGELFF.

The chain couples TRBV19 to TRBJ2-7; 10 bases agree with TRBD1. Germline V gene sequence: CDR1 LNHDA, CDR2 SQIVND (reference sequence). CDR3 size: 15 residues. V shed 6 bases, J shed 3 bases, and the junction held 8 bases outside the gene matches. In DNA, the CDR3 is TGTGCCAGTAGCCGCAATCGGGACAGGGGCTACGAGCAGTACTTC. Translating it yields CASSRNRDRGYEQYF.

This chain uses TRBV5-6 with TRBJ1-1; 7 bases are a match to TRBD1. J lost 8 bases, V lost 2 bases, and 6 bases had no gene match. The CDR3 totals 13 residues. Germline assignment: CDR1 SGHDT and CDR2 YYEEEE. CDR3 DNA: TGTGCCAGCAGCTTCGACAGGGCGGACGAAGCTTTCTTT. Its translation: CASSFDRADEAFF.

The gene calls are TRBV7-3 and TRBJ1-1, with D possibly matching TRBD1 (5 bases). The CDR3 runs 15 residues. The germline V and J ends were trimmed by 5 bases and 3 bases, with 16 bases remaining between them. The germline gives CDR1 SGHTA, CDR2 FQGTGA. In nucleotides, the CDR3 is TGTGCCAGCAGCCCCCCGAAAGGGGAGGACACTGAAGCTTTCTTT. Encoded protein: CASSPPKGEDTEAFF.

This clone was seen more than once but under ten times. The genes are TRBV30 and TRBJ2-7; TRBD1 might be the D (6 bases). From germline, CDR1 is GTSNPN and CDR2 SVGIG (reference sequence). V was clipped by 2 bases and J by 1 base, with 9 bases between them. The CDR3 consists of 13 residues. The DNA of the CDR3 is TGTGCCTGGAGTAGGGACAAGTCCTACGAGCAGTACTTC. This translates into CAWSRDKSYEQYF. The full variable domain, with the rest looked up from reference TRBV30 and TRBJ2-7, is SQTIHQWPATLVQPVGSPLSLECTVEGTSNPNLYWYRQAAGRGLQLLFYSVGIGQISSEVPQNLSASRPQDRQFILSSKKLLLSDSGFYLCAWSRDKSYEQYFGPGTRLTVT.

J is TRBJ1-2 and V is TRBV6-5; TRBD1 agrees at 7 bases. Germline lookup yields CDR1 MNHEY and CDR2 SVGAGI. J gave up 3 bases and V 0 bases, and 7 bases lay outside the gene matches. The CDR3 loop spans 16 amino acids. CDR3 residues: CASSYSFPGTDYGYTF. In DNA form, the CDR3 reads TGTGCCAGCAGTTACTCATTCCCCGGGACAGACTATGGCTACACCTTC.

The chain combines TRBV11-3 with TRBJ1-2, with 7 bases lining up with TRBD1. The germline V gene has CDR1 SGHNT and CDR2 YENEEA. Trimming at V came to 5 bases and at J to 6 bases, leaving 18 bases not matched to a gene. The CDR3 contains 17 residues. CDR3 DNA: TGTGCCAGCAGCCCCAATAGGAGGGGGCGCCTCTTCGATGGCTACACCTTC. Its translation is CASSPNRRGRLFDGYTF.

V and J are TRBV28 and TRBJ1-4, with 9 bases fitting TRBD1. CDR3 length equals 13 residues. Germline V gives CDR1 MDHEN, CDR2 SYDVKM. The V segment lost 9 bases and the J segment 7 bases; nucleotides outside the gene matches: 6. The CDR3 spells CASAGQGREKLFF. The CDR3, as DNA: TGTGCCAGTGCAGGACAGGGGCGTGAAAAACTGTTTTTT.

This chain uses TRBV9 with TRBJ2-7; the D gene is possibly TRBD2 (5 bases). Trimming removed 0 bases from V and 5 bases from J, with 15 bases in between. This CDR3 is built from 15 residues. CDR1 is SGDLS, CDR2 YYNGEE, per germline. The CDR3 DNA reads as TGTGCCAGCAGCGTAGCCGCGGGCGGTTGGGACGAGCAGTACTTC. Residues: CASSVAAGGWDEQYF. Together with reference TRBV9 and TRBJ2-7, the CDR3 gives the full variable domain: DSGVTQTPKHLITATGQRVTLRCSPRSGDLSVYWYQQSLDQGLQFLIQYYNGEERAKGNILERFSAQQFPDLHSELNLSSLELGDSALYFCASSVAAGGWDEQYFGPGTRLTVT.